The 5 T cell receptor beta chains listed next were all sequenced from one sample in a study of somatic mutations in cytotoxic T cells in rheumatoid arthritis. The repertoire was sequenced with immunoSEQ multiplex PCR; TCRdb's copy has only in-frame clones and lacks some. The sample lists more than 20,000 clones; roughly 80% were seen once. The sequenced material came from CD8+ T cells sorted from blood. Receptor source: an adult with rheumatoid arthritis.

This clone was found once. This rearrangement joins TRBV2 to TRBJ2-3; D call uncertain. CDR1 and CDR2 (germline): SNHLY, FYNNEI. V lost 6 bases and J 2 bases, leaving 9 bases between the germline ends. The length of the CDR3 is 13 residues. CDR3 nucleotide sequence: TGTGCCAGCAGCCGATTGATCACAGATACGCAGTATTTT. Residues: CASSRLITDTQYF. Using reference TRBV2 and TRBJ2-3 for the parts outside the CDR3, the full variable domain is EPEVTQTPSHQVTQMGQEVILRCVPISNHLYFYWYRQILGQKVEFLVSFYNNEISEKSEIFDDQFSVERPDGSNFTLKIRSTKLEDSAMYFCASSRLITDTQYFGPGTRLTVL.

The V and J genes are TRBV12-1 and TRBJ2-3; TRBD1, the D gene given by the table, was not confirmed from the DNA. TRBV12-1 is a pseudogene locus. The CDR3 covers 15 residues. This CDR3 reads CASSFDRVGTDTQYF. CDR3 nucleotide sequence: TGTGCCAGCAGCTTCGACAGGGTGGGCACAGATACGCAGTATTTT.

The chain couples TRBV11-2 to TRBJ1-1; the match to TRBD1 covers 8 bases. This CDR3 spans 11 amino acids. Trimming at V came to 5 bases and at J to 10 bases, leaving 3 bases not matched to a gene. The germline CDR1 and CDR2 sequences are SGHAT and FQNNGV. The DNA of the CDR3 is TGTGCCAGCAGCCACGGACAGGGAGCTTTCTTT. Translating gives CASSHGQGAFF. Using reference TRBV11-2 and TRBJ1-1 for the parts outside the CDR3, the full variable domain is EAGVAQSPRYKIIEKRQSVAFWCNPISGHATLYWYQQILGQGPKLLIQFQNNGVVDDSQLPKDRFSAERLKGVDSTLKIQPAKLEDSAVYLCASSHGQGAFFGQGTRLTVV.

The rearrangement joins TRBV5-8 to TRBJ2-5, with TRBD2 matching over 9 bases. Per the germline V gene, CDR1 is SGHTS and CDR2 is YDEGEE. The J segment lost 12 bases and the V segment lost 0 bases, leaving 9 bases of the junction unmatched. This CDR3 has 14 residues. CDR3 region: CASSLDPSGVVEYF. CDR3 sequence (DNA): TGTGCCAGCAGCTTGGATCCTAGCGGGGTCGTGGAGTACTTC.

This clone was detected only once. The rearrangement links TRBV2 to TRBJ2-1; 11 bases are a match to TRBD2. Germline V lookup: CDR1 SNHLY, CDR2 FYNNEI. V dropped 4 bases and J dropped 7; count of bases not matched to a gene: 9. CDR3 length equals 16 residues. This chain's CDR3 is CASSVSGGASQNEQFF. The CDR3 DNA is TGTGCCAGCAGTGTTAGCGGGGGGGCCTCACAGAATGAGCAGTTCTTC.